A single sample is the source of the 24 T cell receptor beta chains below, sequenced in a study of T cell responses to AZD1222 COVID-19 vaccine. Assay used: immunoSEQ multiplex PCR; TCRdb lists only in-frame clones, some missing. The sample records over 100,000 clones, around 91% being singletons. This sample comprised peripheral blood, obtained on day 0 of AZD1222 vaccination. These receptors were obtained from an adult in good health.

The rearrangement joins TRBV4-3 to TRBJ1-6; 9 bases align to TRBD1. After removal of 3 bases from V and 10 bases from J, the junction contained 10 bases not matched to a gene. CDR3 size: 16 residues. The germline V gene encodes CDR1 LGHNA and CDR2 YSLEER. The CDR3 spells CASSQDYRGLGSPLHF. The CDR3, as DNA: TGCGCCAGCAGCCAGGACTACAGGGGGCTTGGGTCACCCCTCCACTTT.

This chain uses TRBV18 with TRBJ2-7, with D unclear. CDR1 and CDR2 from the germline V gene are KGHSH and LQKENI. V was shortened by 5 bases and J by 3 bases, with 20 bases between the two germline ends. The CDR3 has 16 residues. The CDR3 here is CASSKAAPGELYEQYF. CDR3 bases: TGTGCCAGCTCAAAGGCAGCACCTGGGGAACTCTACGAGCAGTACTTC.

The gene calls are TRBV25-1 and TRBJ2-2; no reliable D call. This CDR3 region has 12 residues. V lost 2 bases to trimming and J lost 5 bases, with 3 bases between them. Germline CDR1 is MGHDK and CDR2 is SYGVNS. CDR3 residues: CASSEVTGELFF. The CDR3 DNA sequence: TGTGCCAGCAGTGAAGTTACCGGGGAGCTGTTTTTT.

This clone was seen once. The rearrangement joins TRBV20-1 to TRBJ2-7, with TRBD2 identical over 11 bases. The CDR3 loop spans 16 amino acids. Germline-derived CDR1 and CDR2 are DFQATT and SNEGSKA (reference sequence). The V gene end was trimmed by 6 bases and the J gene end by 1 base; junction bases not matched to a gene: 11. CDR3 loop: CSASTSGRRTSYEQYF. CDR3 DNA: TGCAGTGCCAGTACTAGCGGGAGACGGACTTCCTACGAGCAGTACTTC.

The V call is TRBV4-3, the J call TRBJ1-6, with a weak D call TRBD1 (5 bases). V lost 1 base, J lost 11 bases, and 15 bases lay in between. This CDR3 region has 15 residues. Germline loops: CDR1 LGHNA, CDR2 YSLEER. The DNA for the CDR3 is TGCGCCAGCAGCCAAGTGGGGCGCCGGTTGACACCCCTCCACTTT. Its protein is CASSQVGRRLTPLHF.

This sequence joins TRBV4-1 and TRBJ2-7; TRBD2 is a possible D gene (6 bases). The CDR3 runs 14 residues. V lost 4 bases to trimming and J lost 5 bases, with 15 bases between them. The germline V gene has CDR1 MGHRA and CDR2 YSYEKL. CDR3 DNA sequence: TGCGCCAGCAGCCGGAGGGACTTCGACGACGAGCAGTACTTC. It codes for CASSRRDFDDEQYF.

The table lists this clone with a count of one. CDR3 DNA sequence: TGTGTCAGAAGCGGAGCCGGGGCTTTCTTT. Protein sequence: CVRSGAGAFF. This chain links TRBV7-5 with TRBJ1-1. TRBV7-5 is an annotated pseudogene. The CDR3 is 10 residues long.

The V and J genes are TRBV7-2 and TRBJ1-2, with D perhaps TRBD1 (5 bases). The V end lost 3 bases, the J end lost 13 bases, and 18 bases lay between the germline ends. Germline V CDR1 and CDR2: SGHTA, FQGNSA. CDR3 length: 13 residues. The CDR3 nucleotides read TGTGCCAGCAGCTTCCGGGACGGCCGTTTTGGCACCTTC. Its translation: CASSFRDGRFGTF.

The rearrangement links TRBV9 to TRBJ1-5, with D unclear. Trimming stripped 0 bases from V and 0 bases from J, with 7 bases between. This CDR3 is built from 15 residues. Germline V gene sequence: CDR1 SGDLS, CDR2 YYNGEE. The CDR3 DNA reads TGTGCCAGCAGCGTAGAAGGCGGTAGCAATCAGCCCCAGCATTTT. This encodes CASSVEGGSNQPQHF.

Comment on this clone: Other DNA sequences of this sample code for an identical CDR3. This chain joins TRBV20-1 and TRBJ1-1, with D perhaps matching TRBD1 (5 bases). The V gene's germline CDR1 is DFQATT and CDR2 SNEGSKA (reference sequence). The V end lost 2 bases, the J end lost 8 bases, and 9 bases lay between the germline ends. The CDR3 runs 11 residues. CDR3 amino acids: CSARLRAEAFF. In DNA form, the CDR3 reads TGCAGTGCTAGACTCAGGGCCGAAGCTTTCTTT.

The chain joins TRBV30 to TRBJ2-7; D unresolved. The germline gives CDR1 GTSNPN, CDR2 SVGIG (reference sequence). Between the trimmed V and J ends, which lost 2 bases and 3 bases, there was a span of 5 bases. There are 11 residues in the CDR3. The CDR3 loop is CAWSPGYEQYF. The CDR3, as DNA: TGTGCCTGGAGTCCTGGCTACGAGCAGTACTTC. Full variable domain (rest looked up from reference TRBV30 and TRBJ2-7): SQTIHQWPATLVQPVGSPLSLECTVEGTSNPNLYWYRQAAGRGLQLLFYSVGIGQISSEVPQNLSASRPQDRQFILSSKKLLLSDSGFYLCAWSPGYEQYFGPGTRLTVT.

The rearrangement uses TRBV28 and TRBJ1-1; TRBD1 agrees at 7 bases. Trimming took 6 bases from V and 4 from J; bases not matched to a gene: 14. Germline assignment: CDR1 MDHEN and CDR2 SYDVKM. This CDR3 has 16 amino acids. The CDR3 reads CASSLQPPGGTTEAFF. In nucleotides, the CDR3 is TGTGCCAGCAGCCTACAGCCACCAGGGGGGACCACTGAAGCTTTCTTT.

The chain employs TRBV28 and TRBJ2-1, with D perhaps matching TRBD2 (5 bases). CDR1 MDHEN and CDR2 SYDVKM come from the germline V gene. There are 15 residues in the CDR3. The V gene lost 6 bases and the J gene lost 7 bases, with 19 bases spanning the gap. Here the CDR3 DNA reads TGTGCCAGCAGATATCTAGCTGTCCCGGGAAATGAGCAGTTCTTC. Protein: CASRYLAVPGNEQFF. The full variable domain, completed using reference TRBV28 and TRBJ2-1, is DVKVTQSSRYLVKRTGEKVFLECVQDMDHENMFWYRQDPGLGLRLIYFSYDVKMKEKGDIPEGYSVSREKKERFSLILESASTNQTSMYLCASRYLAVPGNEQFFGPGTRLTVL.

V is TRBV19 and J is TRBJ1-5; D remains ambiguous. V shed 4 bases and J shed 0 bases, with 13 bases lying between them. Per germline, CDR1 LNHDA and CDR2 SQIVND (reference sequence). The CDR3 has 16 amino acids. As DNA, the CDR3 is TGTGCCAGTAGTAAGTTCCGTGCCCCTAGCAATCAGCCCCAGCATTTT. Its translation: CASSKFRAPSNQPQHF.

CDR3 region: CASSPDREDTDTQYF. CDR3 DNA: TGCGCCAGCAGCCCAGACAGGGAAGACACAGATACGCAGTATTTT. The gene calls are TRBV23-1 and TRBJ2-3, with 7 bases lining up with TRBD1. TRBV23-1 belongs to the ORF category, with a function that is uncertain. V gave up 6 bases and J gave up 2 bases; unmatched junction bases: 8. The length of the CDR3 is 15 residues.

The chain joins TRBV5-6 to TRBJ1-2; a possible D gene is TRBD1 (5 bases). Germline CDR1 reads SGHDT; CDR2 reads YYEEEE. The CDR3 sequence is 13 residues long. Trimming pared 0 bases from V and 4 bases from J, leaving 7 bases between. For the CDR3, the DNA is TGTGCCAGCAGCTTGGAGGGGTTCTATGGCTACACCTTC. Protein product: CASSLEGFYGYTF.

V is TRBV10-3 and J is TRBJ1-2; weak D call: TRBD1 (5 bases). This CDR3 contains 14 residues. The germline CDR1 and CDR2 sequences are ENHRY and SYGVKD. With 2 bases removed from V and 2 bases from J, the gap between germline ends came to 9 bases. The CDR3 nucleotides are TGTGCCATCAGTGAGGCGGACACGAACTATGGCTACACCTTC. Encoded protein: CAISEADTNYGYTF.

This clone occurred a few times. V is TRBV6-4 and J is TRBJ2-5; 11 nucleotides match TRBD2. This CDR3 is 15 amino acids long. Germline V gene sequence: CDR1 MRHNA, CDR2 SNTAGT. The V and J ends lost 4 bases and 1 base, in that order; junction bases with no gene match: 2. CDR3 in DNA: TGTGCCAGCAGTGCCGGGACTAGCGGCCAAGAGACCCAGTACTTC. It yields the protein CASSAGTSGQETQYF.

The chain combines TRBV5-8 with TRBJ1-5; unclear D gene. Germline-derived CDR1 and CDR2 are SGHTS and YDEGEE. CDR3 length equals 15 residues. V lost 0 bases to trimming and J lost 2 bases, with 9 bases between them. For the CDR3, the DNA is TGTGCCAGCAGCTTGGGGGGTCGGCGCAATCAGCCCCAGCATTTT. Translating it yields CASSLGGRRNQPQHF.

The V gene is TRBV6-5, the J gene TRBJ2-6, with a weak D call TRBD2 (5 bases). V lost 6 bases and J lost 0, with 9 bases in between. CDR1 is MNHEY and CDR2 is SVGAGI in the germline V gene. This CDR3 spans 15 amino acids. This CDR3 reads CASSSRGSGANVLTF. The DNA of the CDR3 is TGTGCCAGCAGCTCACGGGGCTCTGGGGCCAACGTCCTGACTTTC.

The chain links TRBV7-2 to TRBJ2-2; D is uncertain. This CDR3 is 16 amino acids long. The germline CDR1 and CDR2 sequences are SGHTA and FQGNSA. Trimming cost V 6 bases and J 0 bases, with 14 bases left between them. The CDR3 loop is CASRPWPPTNTGELFF. The CDR3 bases are TGTGCCAGCAGGCCTTGGCCCCCGACGAACACCGGGGAGCTGTTTTTT.

The V gene is TRBV5-1, the J gene TRBJ2-5; the D call may be TRBD1 or TRBD2 (6 bases each). In germline, CDR1 is SGHRS, CDR2 YFSETQ. V lost 0 bases and J 5 bases, leaving 11 bases between the germline ends. The CDR3 is 14 residues long. CDR3 DNA: TGCGCCAGCAGCTTGGCGGGGGCGGAGGAGACCCAGTACTTC. Residues: CASSLAGAEETQYF.

This rearrangement joins TRBV6-6 to TRBJ2-7; TRBD2 aligns across 12 bases. Germline CDR1 MNHNY, CDR2 SVGAGI (reference sequence). The CDR3 covers 18 residues. J was trimmed by 1 base and V by 5 bases; bases with no gene match: 12. The CDR3 DNA is TGTGCCAGCAGTCCCCTGGGACTAGCGGGCGGTCTTTCCTACGAGCAGTACTTC. It translates to CASSPLGLAGGLSYEQYF.

The chain has TRBV5-1 and TRBJ1-5; TRBD1 aligns across 7 bases. The V segment lost 0 bases and the J segment 5 bases; nucleotides outside the gene matches: 11. Germline CDR1 is SGHRS and CDR2 is YFSETQ. The length of the CDR3 is 17 residues. CDR3 DNA: TGCGCCAGCAGCTTGGGCCCGACAGGGCTACGCGATCAGCCCCAGCATTTT. This codes for CASSLGPTGLRDQPQHF.